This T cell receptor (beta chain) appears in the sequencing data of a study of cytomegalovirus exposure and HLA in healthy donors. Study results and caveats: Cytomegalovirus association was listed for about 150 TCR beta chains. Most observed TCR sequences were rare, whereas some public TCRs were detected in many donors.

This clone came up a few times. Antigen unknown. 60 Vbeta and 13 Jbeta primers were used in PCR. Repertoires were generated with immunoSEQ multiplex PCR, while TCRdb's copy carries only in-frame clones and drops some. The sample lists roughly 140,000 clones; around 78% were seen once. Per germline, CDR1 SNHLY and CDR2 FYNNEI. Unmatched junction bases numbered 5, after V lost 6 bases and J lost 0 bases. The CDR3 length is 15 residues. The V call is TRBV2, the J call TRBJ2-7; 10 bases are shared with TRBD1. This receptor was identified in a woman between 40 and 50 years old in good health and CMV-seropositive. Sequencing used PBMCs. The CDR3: CASSGDRGLSYEQYF. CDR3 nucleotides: TGTGCCAGCAGCGGAGACAGGGGGCTCTCCTACGAGCAGTACTTC.